The 26 T cell receptor beta chains listed next were all sequenced from one sample in a study of T cell responses to AZD1222 COVID-19 vaccine. Repertoires were generated with immunoSEQ multiplex PCR, while TCRdb's copy carries only in-frame clones and drops some. Altogether roughly 100,000 clones are present, about 81% being singletons, with the ten largest covering 13% to 15%. The sequencing used peripheral blood, collected 28 days after the second AZD1222 dose. The receptor source for this set is an adult who received the AZD1222 COVID-19 vaccine.

The chain links TRBV6-6 to TRBJ1-5; D uncertain. V shed 4 bases and J shed 4 bases, with 14 bases lying between them. The germline gives CDR1 MNHNY, CDR2 SVGAGI (reference sequence). The CDR3 spans 15 residues. CDR3 DNA sequence: TGTGCCAGCAGTTTGTCGGCAGAAGGGAATCAGCCCCAGCATTTT. Its translation: CASSLSAEGNQPQHF.

The CDR3 DNA is TGTGCCACCAGCGCGGGAGCATATGGCTACACCTTC. Translated, it gives CATSAGAYGYTF. The V and J genes are TRBV15 and TRBJ1-2; D not certain. V was clipped by 5 bases and J by 5 bases, with 9 bases between them. This CDR3 has 12 residues. Per germline, CDR1 LNHNV and CDR2 YYDKDF (reference sequence).

The rearrangement uses TRBV7-9 and TRBJ2-7; D is possibly TRBD1 or TRBD2 (7 bases each). The CDR3 sequence is 14 residues long. CDR1 and CDR2 from the germline V gene are SEHNR and FQNEAQ (reference sequence). V lost 5 bases, J lost 2 bases, and 13 bases lay in between. As DNA, the CDR3 is TGTGCCAGCAGCGGGGAGGGGGCTACCTACGAGCAGTACTTC. Residues: CASSGEGATYEQYF.

The J gene is TRBJ2-3, the V gene TRBV5-6; the D gene is possibly TRBD1 (6 bases). The CDR3 is 14 amino acids. Germline V lookup: CDR1 SGHDT, CDR2 YYEEEE. The V and J ends lost 3 bases and 1 base respectively, with 9 bases between them. This CDR3 reads CASSSRQGTDTQYF. In nucleotides, the CDR3 is TGTGCCAGCAGCTCTAGACAGGGCACAGATACGCAGTATTTT.

This clone was seen once. The chain has TRBV2 and TRBJ2-5, with no clear D. CDR1 and CDR2 from the germline V gene are SNHLY and FYNNEI. V lost 0 bases to trimming and J lost 2 bases, with 10 bases between them. This CDR3 has 15 amino acids. CDR3: CASSEAPIRQETQYF. The CDR3 DNA sequence: TGTGCCAGCAGTGAAGCGCCTATCAGGCAAGAGACCCAGTACTTC.

In this sample, this clone turned up a few times. The chain combines TRBV11-1 with TRBJ1-5, with D perhaps matching TRBD1 (5 bases). V shed 1 base and J shed 5 bases, with 6 bases lying between them. CDR1 and CDR2 from the germline V gene are SGHAT and FQDESV (reference sequence). CDR3 size: 13 residues. The CDR3 protein is CASSLGGDQPQHF. CDR3 sequence (DNA): TGTGCCAGCAGCTTAGGAGGGGATCAGCCCCAGCATTTT. The full variable domain, completed using reference TRBV11-1 and TRBJ1-5, is EAEVAQSPRYKITEKSQAVAFWCDPISGHATLYWYRQILGQGPELLVQFQDESVVDDSQLPKDRFSAERLKGVDSTLKIQPAELGDSAMYLCASSLGGDQPQHFGDGTRLSIL.

The rearrangement links TRBV11-2 to TRBJ2-7; TRBD2 matches 10 bases. Germline CDR1 is SGHAT and CDR2 is FQNNGV. This CDR3 has 15 residues. J gave up 0 bases and V 3 bases, and 2 bases lay outside the gene matches. CDR3 sequence: CASSLGLAPSYEQYF. The CDR3 DNA reads TGTGCCAGCAGCTTGGGACTAGCGCCCTCCTACGAGCAGTACTTC.

CDR3 loop: CASSSQGKQGEKLFF. CDR3 sequence (DNA): TGCGCCAGCAGCTCTCAGGGGAAGCAAGGTGAAAAACTGTTTTTT. The V and J genes are TRBV5-1 and TRBJ1-4; tentatively, D is TRBD1 (6 bases). The CDR3 is 15 amino acids. V was clipped by 3 bases and J by 7 bases, with 16 bases between them. The V gene's germline CDR1 is SGHRS and CDR2 YFSETQ.

The chain couples TRBV21-1 to TRBJ2-7. TRBV21-1 is termed a pseudogene. This CDR3 is 15 amino acids long. The CDR3 spells CASSKERMCRYEQYF. Here the CDR3 DNA reads TGTGCCAGCAGCAAAGAACGTATGTGCCGCTACGAGCAGTACTTC.

The CDR3 DNA sequence: TGTGCCAGCAGTCCCACTAGCGGGAGAGGGTACGAGCAGTACTTC. This sequence encodes CASSPTSGRGYEQYF. This rearrangement joins TRBV6-5 to TRBJ2-7; 11 nucleotides line up with TRBD2. This CDR3 comprises 15 residues. Unmatched junction bases numbered 7, after V lost 5 bases and J lost 4 bases. Germline CDR1 reads MNHEY; CDR2 reads SVGAGI.

The gene calls are TRBV27 and TRBJ1-5; 8 nucleotides agree with TRBD1. This CDR3 has 16 residues. Germline CDR1 MNHEY, CDR2 SMNVEV (reference sequence). The trim removed 8 bases at V and 4 bases at J, leaving 13 bases unmatched. This chain's CDR3 is CASRDGGDRGNQPQHF. For the CDR3, the DNA is TGTGCCAGCCGAGACGGGGGAGACAGGGGTAATCAGCCCCAGCATTTT.

V usage is TRBV19 and J usage is TRBJ1-1; unclear D gene. This CDR3 contains 17 residues. V lost 11 bases and J 8 bases, leaving 33 bases between the germline ends. Germline V gene sequence: CDR1 LNHDA, CDR2 SQIVND (reference sequence). The CDR3 here is CAGNSPAVGSPELEAFF. The CDR3 DNA follows: TGTGCCGGTAACTCCCCAGCGGTGGGCAGTCCAGAGTTGGAAGCTTTCTTT. The full variable domain, completed using reference TRBV19 and TRBJ1-1, is DGGITQSPKYLFRKEGQNVTLSCEQNLNHDAMYWYRQDPGQGLRLIYYSQIVNDFQKGDIAEGYSVSREKKESFPLTVTSAQKNPTAFYLCAGNSPAVGSPELEAFFGQGTRLTVV.

V gene TRBV3-1 (or the pseudogene TRBV3-2) combines with J gene TRBJ1-5; D remains ambiguous. Germline V gene data show CDR1 as LGHDT and CDR2 as YNNKEL (reference sequence). This CDR3 is built from 14 residues. The V and J ends lost 2 bases and 1 base respectively, with 6 bases between them. CDR3 protein: CASSQQDSNQPQHF. The CDR3 nucleotides read TGTGCCAGCAGCCAACAGGACAGCAATCAGCCCCAGCATTTT.

The chain links TRBV9 to TRBJ1-1; 9 nucleotides line up with TRBD1. The CDR3 length is 16 residues. Germline-derived CDR1 and CDR2 are SGDLS and YYNGEE. V trimming: 3 bases; J trimming: 4 bases; junction bases outside the gene matches: 10. CDR3 sequence reads: CASSAGDRAGGTEAFF. As DNA, the CDR3 is TGTGCCAGCAGCGCGGGGGACAGGGCGGGGGGCACTGAAGCTTTCTTT. The whole variable domain, filled in from reference TRBV9 and TRBJ1-1, reads DSGVTQTPKHLITATGQRVTLRCSPRSGDLSVYWYQQSLDQGLQFLIQYYNGEERAKGNILERFSAQQFPDLHSELNLSSLELGDSALYFCASSAGDRAGGTEAFFGQGTRLTVV.

This chain uses TRBV5-4 with TRBJ1-4; no clear D. Trimming cost V 3 bases and J 8 bases, with 17 bases left between them. The CDR3 runs to 15 residues. Germline V lookup: CDR1 SGHNT, CDR2 YYREEE (reference sequence). CDR3 protein: CASSSPDRGPEKLFF. In DNA, the CDR3 is TGTGCCAGCAGCTCCCCCGACCGAGGGCCCGAAAAACTGTTTTTT.

The table lists this clone with a few counts. This sequence joins TRBV11-3 and TRBJ1-3; D remains unclear. V lost 4 bases to trimming and J lost 0 bases, with 10 bases between them. In germline, CDR1 is SGHNT, CDR2 YENEEA. This CDR3 spans 15 amino acids. As DNA, the CDR3 is TGTGCCAGCAGCTCGGACGATTACTCTGGAAACACCATATATTTT. Protein product: CASSSDDYSGNTIYF.

The chain employs TRBV15 and TRBJ2-1; TRBD2 agrees at 12 bases. Germline loops: CDR1 LNHNV, CDR2 YYDKDF (reference sequence). Trimming took 3 bases from V and 8 from J; bases not matched to a gene: 5. The CDR3 contains 15 residues. The CDR3 sequence is CATSSHGTSGYEQFF. The CDR3 DNA reads as TGTGCCACCAGCAGCCATGGGACTAGCGGGTATGAGCAGTTCTTC. The whole variable domain, remainder taken from reference TRBV15 and TRBJ2-1, is DAMVIQNPRYQVTQFGKPVTLSCSQTLNHNVMYWYQQKSSQAPKLLFHYYDKDFNNEADTPDNFQSRRPNTSFCFLDIRSPGLGDTAMYLCATSSHGTSGYEQFFGPGTRLTVL.

The chain is built from TRBV6-5 and TRBJ1-2; perhaps TRBD1 as D (5 bases). The germline V gene encodes CDR1 MNHEY and CDR2 SVGAGI. The V end was cut by 5 bases, the J end by 6 bases, with 13 bases between. The CDR3 extends over 13 amino acids. CDR3 sequence reads: CASSLRADHGYTF. The CDR3 DNA sequence: TGTGCCAGCAGTCTCAGGGCGGACCATGGCTACACCTTC.

V is TRBV19 and J is TRBJ2-1, with TRBD1 as a possible D gene (7 bases). V lost 3 bases to trimming and J lost 3 bases, with 24 bases between them. CDR3 length: 19 residues. The germline gives CDR1 LNHDA, CDR2 SQIVND (reference sequence). The CDR3: CASSIRPTGVRESYNEQFF. CDR3 DNA: TGTGCCAGTAGTATCAGACCCACAGGGGTACGGGAGAGCTACAATGAGCAGTTCTTC.

This rearrangement joins TRBV6-2 or TRBV6-3 to TRBJ2-2; no clear D gene. The CDR3 loop spans 11 amino acids. CDR1 MNHEY and CDR2 SVGEGT come from the germline V gene. With 1 base removed from V and 7 bases from J, the gap between germline ends came to 1 base. The CDR3 DNA follows: TGTGCCAGCAGTTACTACGGGGAGCTGTTTTTT. This translates into CASSYYGELFF.

The chain links TRBV27 to TRBJ2-5; 7 bases line up with TRBD2. This CDR3 region has 15 residues. V shed 5 bases and J 0 bases; nucleotides not matched to a gene: 6. The V gene's germline CDR1 is MNHEY and CDR2 SMNVEV (reference sequence). In DNA form, the CDR3 reads TGTGCCAGCAGTCCCTACCTAGCGGACCAAGAGACCCAGTACTTC. Its translation is CASSPYLADQETQYF.

V is TRBV30 and J is TRBJ1-2; D is uncertain. The germline CDR1 and CDR2 sequences are GTSNPN and SVGIG (reference sequence). The CDR3 loop spans 14 amino acids. V lost 5 bases, J lost 4 bases, and 17 bases lay in between. CDR3 amino acids: CAWSTPRVSYGYTF. CDR3 nucleotides: TGTGCCTGGTCGACCCCCCGGGTTTCCTATGGCTACACCTTC.

The chain combines TRBV4-1 with TRBJ2-4; D unresolved. V was clipped by 1 base and J by 8 bases, with 15 bases between them. This CDR3 spans 15 amino acids. The germline V gene encodes CDR1 MGHRA and CDR2 YSYEKL. The CDR3 reads CASSQAPPLDDIQYF. CDR3 sequence (DNA): TGCGCCAGCAGCCAAGCTCCCCCCTTGGATGACATTCAGTACTTC.

This clone was seen only a few times. The J gene is TRBJ2-3, the V gene TRBV7-9, with a tentative D call TRBD2 (6 bases). The CDR3 runs 16 residues. The germline V gene encodes CDR1 SEHNR and CDR2 FQNEAQ (reference sequence). V dropped 5 bases and J dropped 0 bases, with 15 bases sitting between them. In DNA, the CDR3 is TGTGCCAGCAGCCCTATACGGGGGACTAGCACAGATACGCAGTATTTT. Its translation: CASSPIRGTSTDTQYF.

The chain is built from TRBV5-6 and TRBJ1-2; 7 nucleotides match TRBD1. This CDR3 comprises 13 residues. The germline gives CDR1 SGHDT, CDR2 YYEEEE. V dropped 0 bases and J dropped 6; count of bases not matched to a gene: 2. The chain's CDR3 is CASSLGRGHGYTF. The CDR3 DNA sequence: TGTGCCAGCAGCTTGGGAAGGGGGCATGGCTACACCTTC.

There are a few counts of this clone. V usage is TRBV3-1 (or the pseudogene TRBV3-2) and J usage is TRBJ2-2; 9 bases match TRBD2. CDR1 LGHDT and CDR2 YNNKEL come from the germline V gene (reference sequence). CDR3 size: 15 residues. V shed 0 bases, J shed 9 bases, and the junction held 5 bases outside the gene matches. The CDR3 nucleotides read TGTGCCAGCAGCCAAGACTTCCTAGCGGGACGGGAGCTGTTTTTT. Amino acids: CASSQDFLAGRELFF.